This T cell receptor (beta chain) was obtained from a study of T cells in Graves' hyperthyroidism and ophthalmopathy. Amplified TCR beta CDR3 regions came from RNA transcripts. TCR CDR3 regions were first amplified by RT-PCR with HTBI primers. TCRdb independently ran MiXCR on the multiplex PCR reads; one entry per CDR3 protein. The data show over 500,000 distinct CDR3 sequences, roughly a sixth seen once. Trimming left V 7 bases short and J 3 bases short, with 12 bases between. Germline V lookup: CDR1 MDHEN, CDR2 SYDVKM. The CDR3 contains 13 residues. Exclusion of a patient resulted from uncontrolled infection, other autoimmune disease, pregnancy or lactation.

The sequenced sample was blood. This receptor was obtained from a woman aged 18-29 years with Graves' ophthalmopathy. V gene TRBV28 combines with J gene TRBJ1-2; D possibly corresponds to TRBD1 (5 bases). The CDR3 DNA sequence: TGTGCCAGCACTAGGACGGGACACTATGGCTACACCTTC. Amino acids: CASTRTGHYGYTF.